The 25 T cell receptor beta chains below come from one sample, sequenced in a study of T-cell reconstitution after alpha-beta-depleted transplantation in children. Researchers prepared the TCRbeta library using unique molecular identifiers, the study reports. TCRdb used MiXCR to reprocess the PCR reads, holding one entry per CDR3 protein. The sample contains fewer than 700,000 distinct CDR3 sequences, 23% of which appear only once. The sequencing used PBMCs, mostly from graft donor cells, collected 360 days after TCRalphabeta/CD19-depleted stem cell transplant. The receptors stem from a boy under three years old who had a stem cell transplant for acute myeloid leukemia, so the T cells may come from the graft donor.

CDR3 DNA sequence: TGTGCCAGCAGTGCTATGGACAGGGCCGGGGCTGAAGCTTTCTTT. This codes for CASSAMDRAGAEAFF. The rearrangement links TRBV6-1 to TRBJ1-1, with TRBD1 matching 8 bases. V shed 4 bases and J 6 bases; nucleotides not matched to a gene: 10. Germline CDR1 and CDR2: MNHNS and SASEGT. The CDR3 is 15 residues long.

V gene TRBV12-3 or TRBV12-4 combines with J gene TRBJ1-3; D is unresolved. The CDR3 is made up of 16 amino acids. Trimming cost V 8 bases and J 3 bases, with 20 bases left between them. In DNA form, the CDR3 reads TGTGCCAGCTGGGTGGGGAGAGGGATGGATGGAAACACCATATATTTT. It is translated as CASWVGRGMDGNTIYF.

This clonotype came up a few times. The J gene is TRBJ1-5, the V gene TRBV6-5, with D unresolved. Trimming took 2 bases from V and 6 from J, leaving 8 bases between them. The CDR3 loop spans 13 amino acids. The germline V gene has CDR1 MNHEY and CDR2 SVGAGI. The CDR3 DNA sequence: TGTGCCAGCAGTTACGACGTGCGTCAGCCCCAGCATTTT. It yields the protein CASSYDVRQPQHF.

The chain links TRBV15 to TRBJ2-5; the D is unclear. There are 17 residues in the CDR3. CDR1 LNHNV and CDR2 YYDKDF come from the germline V gene (reference sequence). Between the trimmed V and J ends, which lost 0 bases and 2 bases, there was a span of 16 bases. In DNA form, the CDR3 reads TGTGCCACCAGCAGAGATGAGATCCGGGCCCTGCAAGAGACCCAGTACTTC. Its translation: CATSRDEIRALQETQYF.

The chain links TRBV11-2 to TRBJ2-3; D gene unclear. The germline V and J ends were trimmed by 0 bases and 1 base, with 11 bases remaining between them. This CDR3 is built from 16 residues. The germline V gene encodes CDR1 SGHAT and CDR2 FQNNGV. The CDR3 sequence is CASSLELAEGTDTQYF. Written as DNA, the CDR3 is TGTGCCAGCAGCTTAGAGTTGGCGGAAGGCACAGATACGCAGTATTTT.

The chain joins TRBV5-1 to TRBJ1-4; D call uncertain. Germline CDR1 is SGHRS and CDR2 is YFSETQ. The V gene lost 2 bases and the J gene lost 3 bases, with 8 bases spanning the gap. This CDR3 contains 14 residues. The CDR3 region is CASSLLTANEKLFF. The CDR3 nucleotides read TGCGCCAGCAGCTTATTGACGGCTAATGAAAAACTGTTTTTT.

This clonotype came up a few times. J is TRBJ1-6 and V is TRBV6-1, with no clear D. Germline values: CDR1 MNHNS, CDR2 SASEGT. Trimming stripped 4 bases from V and 5 bases from J, with 15 bases between. The CDR3 has 16 amino acids. CDR3 sequence (DNA): TGTGCCAGCAGTGTCGTGGTAGGGAGGCATAATTCACCCCTCCACTTT. Translated: CASSVVVGRHNSPLHF.

The chain is built from TRBV6-1 and TRBJ2-1; D perhaps matches TRBD1 (5 bases). The V and J ends lost 7 bases and 4 bases respectively, with 17 bases between them. This CDR3 region has 15 residues. The germline V gene encodes CDR1 MNHNS and CDR2 SASEGT. CDR3 DNA: TGTGCCAGCATGCTCGCAGGGATAAGTTACAATGAGCAGTTCTTC. Protein: CASMLAGISYNEQFF.

V gene TRBV6-5 combines with J gene TRBJ2-5; 10 nucleotides match TRBD2. The CDR3 loop spans 15 amino acids. Germline trimming cut 0 bases from V and 6 bases from J; bases unmatched to any gene: 4. Germline loops: CDR1 MNHEY, CDR2 SVGAGI. The DNA for the CDR3 is TGTGCCAGCAGTTACTCGGCTAGCGGGGGACAGACCCAGTACTTC. Protein product: CASSYSASGGQTQYF.

This clonotype has only a few counts. V gene TRBV20-1 combines with J gene TRBJ2-4, with 8 bases lining up with TRBD2. CDR3 length: 14 residues. Per the germline V gene, CDR1 is DFQATT and CDR2 is SNEGSKA (reference sequence). V lost 4 bases, J lost 3 bases, and 5 bases stayed unmatched. CDR3 sequence reads: CSATGAGDKNIQYF. The CDR3 DNA follows: TGCAGTGCTACCGGAGCGGGGGACAAAAACATTCAGTACTTC.

The sample holds a few counts of this clonotype. The gene calls are TRBV6-1 and TRBJ2-6; D gene unclear. V gave up 6 bases and J gave up 0 bases, with 6 bases separating them. This CDR3 is built from 14 residues. Germline V gene data show CDR1 as MNHNS and CDR2 as SASEGT. CDR3 bases: TGTGCCAGCAGCATCAACTCTGGGGCCAACGTCCTGACTTTC. Its translation: CASSINSGANVLTF.

This clonotype was found many times. This rearrangement joins TRBV5-1 to TRBJ1-6, with a tentative D call TRBD1 (6 bases). Looked up from germline, CDR1 is SGHRS and CDR2 is YFSETQ. The length of the CDR3 is 15 residues. The V end lost 0 bases, the J end lost 7 bases, and 11 bases lay between the germline ends. In DNA form, the CDR3 reads TGCGCCAGCAGCTTGGAGGGGCAGGGGAATTCACCCCTCCACTTT. Protein sequence: CASSLEGQGNSPLHF.

This clonotype showed up many times. The chain recombines TRBV12-5 with TRBJ1-2; D is unclear. CDR1 is LGHNT, CDR2 FRNRAP, per germline. V was clipped by 5 bases and J by 4 bases, with 11 bases between them. The CDR3 is made up of 13 amino acids. The CDR3 protein is CASGPERRYGYTF. The DNA for the CDR3 is TGTGCTAGTGGTCCAGAAAGACGCTATGGCTACACCTTC.

The chain uses TRBV10-2 and TRBJ2-5; the D gene is possibly TRBD1 (6 bases). The ends were cut back, 0 bases at V and 5 bases at J, with 22 bases in the middle. This CDR3 contains 18 residues. Germline assignment: CDR1 WSHSY and CDR2 SAAADI. CDR3 in DNA: TGCGCCAGCAGTGAGTCGCTCCCCCTGACAGGCCGAGGGGAGACCCAGTACTTC. As protein: CASSESLPLTGRGETQYF.

This chain uses TRBV12-3 or TRBV12-4 with TRBJ2-2; D unclear. Trimming cost V 3 bases and J 0 bases, with 17 bases left between them. The CDR3 is made up of 18 amino acids. CDR3 residues: CASSFMRLYHPNTGELFF. The DNA of the CDR3 is TGTGCCAGCAGTTTCATGAGGCTCTATCACCCGAACACCGGGGAGCTGTTTTTT.

This chain links TRBV20-1 with TRBJ1-1; D not resolved. With 1 base removed from V and 1 base from J, the gap between germline ends came to 13 bases. CDR1 is DFQATT, CDR2 SNEGSKA, per germline (reference sequence). CDR3 size: 15 residues. The CDR3 sequence: CSARGVGHQNTEAFF. CDR3 in DNA: TGCAGTGCTAGAGGAGTTGGGCACCAGAACACTGAAGCTTTCTTT.

J is TRBJ1-2 and V is TRBV5-5; D not certain. The germline gives CDR1 SGHKS, CDR2 YYEKEE (reference sequence). The V gene lost 0 bases and the J gene lost 1 base, with 7 bases spanning the gap. The CDR3 loop spans 14 amino acids. In DNA form, the CDR3 reads TGTGCCAGCAGCTTGGTGTGGGATAACTATGGCTACACCTTC. The encoded protein is CASSLVWDNYGYTF.

In its sample, this clonotype was seen a few times. This chain uses TRBV24-1 with TRBJ2-3, with TRBD2 matching 9 bases. Germline-derived CDR1 and CDR2 are KGHDR and SFDVKD. This CDR3 is built from 13 residues. J gave up 1 base and V 10 bases, and 2 bases lay outside the gene matches. The chain's CDR3 is CATRTSGTDTQYF. The DNA for the CDR3 is TGTGCCACGCGGACTAGCGGCACAGATACGCAGTATTTT.

This clonotype came up once. V gene TRBV27 combines with J gene TRBJ2-5; D call uncertain. The germline V gene has CDR1 MNHEY and CDR2 SMNVEV (reference sequence). Trimming pared 2 bases from V and 0 bases from J, leaving 13 bases between. The CDR3 contains 16 residues. The CDR3 is CASSLSWNAYQETQYF. Written as DNA, the CDR3 is TGTGCCAGCAGTTTAAGTTGGAACGCCTACCAAGAGACCCAGTACTTC.

This sequence joins TRBV29-1 and TRBJ1-1; a possible D gene is TRBD1 (5 bases). V was shortened by 7 bases and J by 4 bases, with 16 bases between the two germline ends. CDR3 size: 13 residues. Looked up from germline, CDR1 is SQVTM and CDR2 is ANQGSEA. The CDR3 protein is CSGAKPGTTEAFF. CDR3 coding DNA: TGCAGCGGCGCCAAACCTGGGACCACTGAAGCTTTCTTT.

The chain carries TRBV5-6 and TRBJ2-7; the D call may be TRBD1 or TRBD2 (5 bases each). Trimming pared 5 bases from V and 4 bases from J, leaving 28 bases between. Looked up from germline, CDR1 is SGHDT and CDR2 is YYEEEE. CDR3 length: 18 amino acids. CDR3 sequence reads: CASRSSSGKRQWGYEQYF. CDR3 nucleotides: TGTGCCAGCAGGTCCAGCTCCGGGAAACGACAGTGGGGGTACGAGCAGTACTTC.

V and J are TRBV6-1 and TRBJ2-3, with TRBD1 matching 7 bases. This CDR3 comprises 13 residues. Germline V gives CDR1 MNHNS, CDR2 SASEGT. J lost 4 bases, V lost 3 bases, and 1 base had no gene match. In DNA form, the CDR3 reads TGTGCCAGCAGTGAGGGACAGTCAGATACGCAGTATTTT. Translating it yields CASSEGQSDTQYF.

The rearrangement joins TRBV2 to TRBJ2-7; 9 positions agree with TRBD1. V gave up 3 bases and J gave up 4 bases; unmatched junction bases: 10. The CDR3 covers 16 residues. In germline, CDR1 is SNHLY, CDR2 FYNNEI. The CDR3 nucleotides read TGTGCCAGCAGTGACCCCTCAAGGACAGGGGCATACGAGCAGTACGTC. Its protein is CASSDPSRTGAYEQYV.

In its sample, this clonotype was seen a few times. This chain uses TRBV5-6 with TRBJ2-2; D perhaps matches TRBD2 (6 bases). Germline loops: CDR1 SGHDT, CDR2 YYEEEE. The V and J ends lost 3 bases and 6 bases respectively, with 18 bases between them. This CDR3 is 16 amino acids long. The CDR3 coding sequence is TGTGCCAGCAGCTGGGAAGGCCTAGGAGGGCCCGGGGAGCTGTTTTTT. Translating it yields CASSWEGLGGPGELFF.

The rearrangement uses TRBV10-3 and TRBJ1-4; TRBD1 matches 8 bases. V shed 10 bases, J shed 8 bases, and the junction held 6 bases outside the gene matches. CDR1 is ENHRY and CDR2 is SYGVKD in the germline V gene. The CDR3 sequence is 12 residues long. CDR3: CATRTGNEKLFF. CDR3 in DNA: TGTGCCACTAGGACAGGGAACGAAAAACTGTTTTTT.